This T cell receptor beta chain originates from a study of cytomegalovirus exposure and HLA in healthy donors. Details on this clone: The antigen is undetermined.

Notes on the study in general: In a later analysis, first-cohort TCR clusters were found to tend to co-occur in the 100 to 150 validation repertoires. The study designated 160 or so TCR beta chains cytomegalovirus-associated. A classifier reportedly called cytomegalovirus status with high sensitivity and specificity.

Measured with immunoSEQ multiplex PCR; TCRdb has only the in-frame clones, and not every one. Among some 320,000 clones listed, about nine tenths were seen once. Germline values: CDR1 MDHEN, CDR2 SYDVKM. The CDR3 contains 11 residues. V was trimmed by 4 bases and J by 9 bases, leaving 7 bases between them. The chain couples TRBV28 to TRBJ1-3; D remains ambiguous. The sample consisted of PBMCs. The sequence was collected from a woman aged 25 to 39 in good health and CMV-seropositive. The CDR3 here is CASSSDFTIYF. Here the CDR3 DNA reads TGTGCCAGCAGTTCGGACTTCACCATATATTTT.